This entry concerns a single TCR beta chain. Its antigen is unknown. No quality values exist for individual bases; no much larger clone is one base distant. Cut back by 0 bases and 4 bases, the V and J ends lie 6 bases apart. In the germline V gene, CDR1 corresponds to MNHNS and CDR2 to SASEGT. Inclusive of the bounding cysteine and phenylalanine, the CDR3 is 13 residues long. The only DNA kept is the CDR3, 39 bases in frame from the first base. Using the deep immunoSEQ assay, TCR CDR3 regions were amplified from genomic DNA by multiplex PCR. Extracted genomic DNA from each cell subset was distributed evenly across all wells of several immunoSEQ 96-well plates, and each plate was treated as a replicate. For sorted subsets, each replicate PCR was loaded with about 200 ng genomic DNA, equivalent to 30,000 to 35,000 T cell genomes. Purified libraries were measured with a Qubit 3.0 fluorometer, size-checked on a Bioanalyzer 2100, and measured again with the KAPA Library Quantification kit. Every immunoSEQ 96-well plate was sequenced on a separate single-read 150-cycle Illumina NextSeq 550 flow cell. In the paper's pipeline: The immunoSEQ output contained only junctional sequences without quality scores, so filtering could not match that applied to full-length reads. To assign V/J genes and CDR3, sequences were annotated against IMGT germline references using PyIR, a Python wrapper for IgBLAST v1.9. Reads were removed for weak V/J assignments (E-value above 1e-6), missing CDR3, stop codons, out-of-frame junctions, or ambiguous translated residues. V3J clonotypes were defined as sequences sharing an identical inferred V gene, J gene, and CDR3 amino acid sequence. The percentage overlap between two repertoires was calculated by dividing the number of shared unique clonotypes by the size of the smaller repertoire. Richness of each repertoire was evaluated using RTK rarefaction, the Chao1 estimator, and Recon v2.1 estimates of unobserved clonotypes. For all TCRbeta clonotypes obtained by the gDNA method from a few donors, generation probabilities were computed with OLGA. TCRdb retrieved this table from immuneACCESS and kept in-frame rearrangements only. Not all clones are present; in checked studies, unresolved V genes account for under half, and no reason is known for the remainder. V, J and clone size were drawn from that table, and D and trimming were deduced from the DNA. For this sample there are 2 million to 3 million clones; around 94% appear just once. About 0.13% of the sample rests with the top ten.

The sample comes from a study of shared clonotypes between healthy human individuals (dated by TCRdb to about 2020). Regarding the research as a whole: The cohort comprised a couple of women and a few men aged 18 to 49 years. For each donor, CD4 naive and CD4 memory were each run on three plates, CD8 naive on two plates, and CD8 memory on one plate. To estimate repertoire size and how much clonotypes are shared between individuals, the study performed deep sequencing of blood TCR repertoires from about five healthy adults. To increase sequencing depth and limit assay-specific biases, TCR repertoire library preparation and sequencing were carried out by different laboratories using diverse techniques. Per donor, leukapheresis produced somewhere between about 0.9 and 9.5 billion PBMCs. The full study reports these points: Incomplete sequencing was indicated by rarefaction of sorted-subset datasets, despite the large sequencing depth. The small number of donors limited the genetic and exposure-history diversity represented. Higher generation probabilities were observed for clonotypes shared by all four sorted-subset donors than for non-shared clonotypes. Based on pairwise subsampling, the degree of clonotype sharing among donors was expected to be affected by sequencing depth. Sharing across a few donors was observed for about 5% of naive CD4, over 3% of naive CD8, 2.3% of memory CD4, and roughly 0.4% of memory CD8 clonotypes. Naive subsets generally had larger estimated clonotype richness than memory subsets did. Sampling was limited to blood, and TCR repertoires in tissue likely differ from TCR repertoires in blood.

The donors were healthy, HIV-negative adults who had no recently reported acute infections or vaccinations. All donors were Caucasian adults living in Nashville, Tennessee, USA. CD4+ T cells were enriched by magnetic negative selection; naive cells were then positively selected on CD45RA, and the negative fraction formed the memory subset. Blood was obtained by leukapheresis, after which PBMCs were separated by Ficoll-Histopaque density gradient centrifugation and cryopreserved in liquid nitrogen vapor phase. Purity and quantity of every magnetically sorted T cell population were checked by analytical flow cytometry. Genomic DNA was isolated from every sorted fraction and measured by UV absorbance on a Nanodrop 2000c.

The rearranged chain carries TRBV6-1 and TRBJ1-2, with no confident D gene call. Sample: naive CD4+ T cells sorted from blood. The cell subset or site label for this specimen denotes: CD45RA+ positively selected. This clonotype was obtained from a man younger than 35 in good health. The DNA reads as follows: TGTGCCAGCAGTGAAGCCCCACTCTATGGCTACACCTTC. Its translation is CASSEAPLYGYTF.